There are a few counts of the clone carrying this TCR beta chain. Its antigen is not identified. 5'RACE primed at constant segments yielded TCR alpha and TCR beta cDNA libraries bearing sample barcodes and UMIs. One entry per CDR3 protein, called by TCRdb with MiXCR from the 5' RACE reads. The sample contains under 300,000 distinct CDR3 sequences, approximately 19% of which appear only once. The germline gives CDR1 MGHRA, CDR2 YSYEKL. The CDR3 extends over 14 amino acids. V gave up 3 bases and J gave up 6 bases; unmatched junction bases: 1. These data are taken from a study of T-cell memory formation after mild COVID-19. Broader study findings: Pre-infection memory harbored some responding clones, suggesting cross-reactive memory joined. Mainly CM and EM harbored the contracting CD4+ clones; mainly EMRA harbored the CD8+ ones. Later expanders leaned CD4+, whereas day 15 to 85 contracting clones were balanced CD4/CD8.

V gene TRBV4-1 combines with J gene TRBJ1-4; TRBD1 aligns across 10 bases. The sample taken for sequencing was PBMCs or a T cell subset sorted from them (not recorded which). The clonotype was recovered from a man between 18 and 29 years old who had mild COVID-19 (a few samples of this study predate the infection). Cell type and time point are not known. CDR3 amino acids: CASSHGTGDEKLFF. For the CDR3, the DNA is TGCGCCAGCAGCCACGGGACAGGGGATGAAAAACTGTTTTTT.